The 23 T cell receptor beta chains below were found in one sample sequenced in a study of sequential checkpoint blockade in melanoma. Specified treatment: randomized to nivolumab then ipilimumab (arm A) or the reverse (arm B). TCRdb's table, derived via immunoSEQ multiplex PCR, lists solely in-frame clones and lacks some. The table has 2,700 or so clones, under 20% seen once. The sample here was tumor tissue (inferred from file names), taken from a patient given nivolumab and ipilimumab in sequence. These receptors were collected from a human donor with melanoma.

The chain links TRBV10-2 to TRBJ1-1; maybe TRBD1 (6 bases). CDR1 and CDR2 (germline): WSHSY, SAAADI. This CDR3 comprises 17 residues. The germline V and J ends were trimmed by 0 bases and 2 bases, with 16 bases remaining between them. The CDR3 protein is CASSESTGRGFNTEAFF. CDR3 nucleotides: TGCGCCAGCAGTGAGTCGACGGGCAGGGGATTTAACACTGAAGCTTTCTTT.

This clone is classed as medium-sized. The rearrangement links TRBV11-3 to TRBJ2-7; the match to TRBD1 covers 9 bases. The CDR3 has 16 amino acids. V was pared by 5 bases and J by 0 bases, with 8 bases of the junction left unmatched. Germline-derived CDR1 and CDR2 are SGHNT and YENEEA. The CDR3 nucleotides read TGTGCCAGCAGCGGCCGGGGACAGGGAAGCTCCTACGAGCAGTACTTC. This encodes CASSGRGQGSSYEQYF.

The rearrangement links TRBV11-3 to TRBJ2-3; maybe TRBD2 (6 bases). This CDR3 has 19 amino acids. V was trimmed by 0 bases and J by 6 bases, leaving 25 bases between them. Per the germline V gene, CDR1 is SGHNT and CDR2 is YENEEA. The CDR3 here is CASSLDVMGSGPISDTQYF. CDR3 nucleotides: TGTGCCAGCAGCTTAGATGTTATGGGGAGCGGGCCCATATCGGATACGCAGTATTTT.

This clone was recorded only once. The V and J genes are TRBV10-2 and TRBJ2-7; the match to TRBD2 covers 13 bases. The CDR3 covers 15 residues. V lost 7 bases, J lost 2 bases, and 5 bases stayed unmatched. Germline V CDR1 and CDR2: WSHSY, SAAADI. Here the CDR3 reads CASTRLAGGTYEQYF. CDR3 coding DNA: TGCGCCAGCACCAGACTAGCGGGGGGAACCTACGAGCAGTACTTC.

CDR3 coding DNA: TGTGCCAGCAGTGACCCAGCAAGAGGCTACACCTTC. Translating it yields CASSDPARGYTF. The chain links TRBV6-8 to TRBJ1-2; D is uncertain. The germline CDR1 and CDR2 sequences are MNHGY and SAAAGT. V gave up 5 bases and J gave up 8 bases, with 12 bases separating them. The CDR3 extends over 12 amino acids.

The table lists this clone with a few counts. The chain recombines TRBV6-8 with TRBJ2-7; weak D call: TRBD1 (6 bases). V was cut by 2 bases and J by 3 bases, with 8 bases left in between. Germline V gene lookup returns CDR1 MNHGY and CDR2 SAAAGT. This CDR3 has 13 amino acids. CDR3 in amino acids: CASSYADSYEQYF. CDR3 DNA sequence: TGTGCCAGCAGTTACGCGGACAGCTACGAGCAGTACTTC.

J is TRBJ2-7 and V is TRBV5-1; 8 bases align to TRBD2. CDR3 size: 14 residues. CDR1 SGHRS and CDR2 YFSETQ come from the germline V gene. Trimming cost V 4 bases and J 2 bases; bases outside gene matches: 5. The CDR3 is CASSAGGGTYEQYF. In DNA, the CDR3 is TGCGCCAGCAGCGCGGGCGGGGGGACCTACGAGCAGTACTTC.

Relative to its sample, this clone is medium-sized (0.01 to 0.1%). The chain combines TRBV6-8 with TRBJ2-1; 14 nucleotides agree with TRBD2. The V gene end was trimmed by 10 bases and the J gene end by 6 bases; junction bases not matched to a gene: 17. This CDR3 contains 18 residues. Germline assignment: CDR1 MNHGY and CDR2 SAAAGT. The CDR3 DNA follows: TGTGCCATCAGCACTGGGACTAGCGGGGGCCTACTAGGCAATGAGCAGTTCTTC. It specifies CAISTGTSGGLLGNEQFF.

This clone has ten or more counts. The chain couples TRBV11-3 to TRBJ1-6; 9 nucleotides agree with TRBD1. The trim removed 3 bases at V and 10 bases at J, leaving 13 bases unmatched. Per the germline V gene, CDR1 is SGHNT and CDR2 is YENEEA. The CDR3 consists of 17 residues. CDR3 DNA: TGTGCCAGCAGCTTTTCGGGACAGGGCCGAATGGGATCACCCCTCCACTTT. This sequence encodes CASSFSGQGRMGSPLHF.

Remarks on this clone: The junction does not match germline at one end; this may be a read error. This chain joins TRBV5-1 and TRBJ2-7, with 15 positions matching TRBD2. CDR1 is SGHRS, CDR2 YFSETQ, per germline. The CDR3 length is 14 residues. CDR3 residues: CASSPPGLAGGPAF. CDR3 nucleotides: TGCGCCAGCAGCCCCCCAGGACTAGCGGGAGGGCCCGCCTTC.

This clone was seen a handful of times. Within the sample, other DNA sequences also encode this same CDR3. The chain joins TRBV6-8 to TRBJ1-2; D ambiguous. V gave up 0 bases and J gave up 2 bases, with 10 bases separating them. CDR3 length equals 15 residues. Germline V gives CDR1 MNHGY, CDR2 SAAAGT. The CDR3, as DNA: TGTGCCAGCAGTTACTCCGCCAGGAGGAACTATGGCTACACCTTC. Its protein product is CASSYSARRNYGYTF.

Within the sample, this clone is medium-sized (0.01 to 0.1%). This sequence joins TRBV4-1 and TRBJ2-1, with D tentatively TRBD1 or TRBD2 (5 bases each). Germline V gene data show CDR1 as MGHRA and CDR2 as YSYEKL. Trimming took 2 bases from V and 5 from J, leaving 16 bases between them. The CDR3 sequence is 16 residues long. The CDR3, as DNA: TGCGCCAGCAGCCAAAGTATCACCGGGACCAACAATGAGCAGTTCTTC. It codes for CASSQSITGTNNEQFF.

This clone was seen at least ten times. V usage is TRBV9 and J usage is TRBJ1-1, with D possibly TRBD1 on 5 matching bases. V dropped 5 bases and J dropped 4 bases, with 15 bases sitting between them. The germline CDR1 and CDR2 sequences are SGDLS and YYNGEE. The CDR3 has 14 residues. The CDR3 reads CASSAQQGGTEAFF. DNA of the CDR3: TGTGCCAGCAGTGCCCAGCAGGGCGGCACTGAAGCTTTCTTT.

This clone came up many times. This rearrangement joins TRBV11-3 to TRBJ2-1, with 11 nucleotides matching TRBD2. The CDR3 has 15 residues. J was trimmed by 6 bases and V by 7 bases; bases with no gene match: 8. Germline CDR1 is SGHNT and CDR2 is YENEEA. CDR3: CASNPTGTSGNEQFF. CDR3 in DNA: TGTGCCAGCAACCCAACCGGGACTAGCGGCAATGAGCAGTTCTTC.

This clone rates as medium-sized. The chain links TRBV6-8 to TRBJ1-2; a possible D gene is TRBD1 (6 bases). Trimming shortened V by 6 bases and J by 0 bases, and 11 bases separated the two germline ends. Per the germline V gene, CDR1 is MNHGY and CDR2 is SAAAGT. This CDR3 is built from 14 residues. The CDR3 region is CASRGHLANYGYTF. DNA for the CDR3: TGTGCCAGCAGGGGACATTTAGCTAACTATGGCTACACCTTC.

By sample share, this clone is medium-sized. V gene TRBV6-7 combines with J gene TRBJ1-1; no clear D. TRBV6-7 is annotated as an ORF whose role is uncertain. Trimming stripped 3 bases from V and 7 bases from J, with 6 bases between. This CDR3 has 11 residues. The CDR3 sequence: CASSYYDEAFF. The CDR3 nucleotides are TGTGCCAGCAGTTATTACGATGAAGCTTTCTTT.

This clone showed up just a few times. The V and J genes are TRBV6-8 and TRBJ1-1; a possible D gene is TRBD1 (6 bases). The V gene lost 10 bases and the J gene lost 0 bases, with 15 bases spanning the gap. Germline V gives CDR1 MNHGY, CDR2 SAAAGT. The CDR3 totals 14 residues. Written as DNA, the CDR3 is TGTGCCATGAGGGCTAGGGGGATGAACACTGAAGCTTTCTTT. Translation gives CAMRARGMNTEAFF.

At least ten counts were recorded for this clone. Here the CDR3 DNA reads TGCGCCAGCAGCCAAGAGGTTCGCGGGAGGGCCGTCGATACGCAGTATTTT. Its translation is CASSQEVRGRAVDTQYF. The V call is TRBV4-1, the J call TRBJ2-3; 9 bases are a match to TRBD2. The CDR3 is made up of 17 amino acids. V was clipped by 0 bases and J by 6 bases; unmatched bases: 10. CDR1 and CDR2 (germline): MGHRA, YSYEKL.

The chain couples TRBV11-3 to TRBJ1-4; D not resolved. Germline-derived CDR1 and CDR2 are SGHNT and YENEEA. The V and J ends lost 3 bases and 0 bases respectively, with 8 bases between them. There are 15 residues in the CDR3. CDR3 sequence (DNA): TGTGCCAGCAGCTTGATCTCTGCAACTAATGAAAAACTGTTTTTT. This gives the protein CASSLISATNEKLFF.

This chain joins TRBV30 and TRBJ2-3; TRBD2 matches at 7 bases. CDR1 is GTSNPN and CDR2 is SVGIG in the germline V gene (reference sequence). This CDR3 is built from 14 residues. The V and J ends lost 3 bases and 7 bases, in that order; junction bases with no gene match: 10. This CDR3 is CAWSPAGPSNTQYF. CDR3 nucleotide sequence: TGTGCCTGGAGCCCAGCGGGACCCTCGAATACGCAGTATTTT.

This clone is termed medium-sized. The rearrangement uses TRBV5-1 and TRBJ2-7; 8 nucleotides agree with TRBD2. Germline V lookup: CDR1 SGHRS, CDR2 YFSETQ. Germline trimming cut 4 bases from V and 0 bases from J; bases unmatched to any gene: 3. The CDR3 has 14 residues. Written as DNA, the CDR3 is TGCGCCAGCAGCCCGCGGGGGGACTCCTACGAGCAGTACTTC. Translated: CASSPRGDSYEQYF.

The gene calls are TRBV14 and TRBJ2-1, with 7 bases fitting TRBD1. V lost 4 bases and J lost 2; bases outside the gene matches: 2. CDR1 and CDR2 from the germline V gene are SGHDN and FVKESK. This CDR3 is built from 14 residues. The CDR3 spells CASSRQGTYNEQFF. CDR3 nucleotides: TGTGCCAGCAGCCGACAGGGCACCTACAATGAGCAGTTCTTC. The complete variable domain, with remaining parts taken from reference TRBV14 and TRBJ2-1, reads EAGVTQFPSHSVIEKGQTVTLRCDPISGHDNLYWYRRVMGKEIKFLLHFVKESKQDESGMPNNRFLAERTGGTYSTLKVQPAELEDSGVYFCASSRQGTYNEQFFGPGTRLTVL.

This clone was seen repeatedly, ten times or more. This chain joins TRBV4-1 and TRBJ2-7; unclear D gene. CDR1 is MGHRA, CDR2 YSYEKL, per germline. V dropped 3 bases and J dropped 3 bases, with 9 bases sitting between them. This CDR3 has 13 amino acids. The DNA for the CDR3 is TGCGCCAGCAGCCATGTAGGATACTACGAGCAGTACTTC. Encoded protein: CASSHVGYYEQYF.